This T cell receptor (beta chain) was profiled in a study of brain metastases from non-small cell lung cancer (dated by TCRdb to between 2019 and 2020). About the study as a whole: The study profiled the immune microenvironment of paired resected primary tumors and brain metastases from non-small-cell lung cancer patients.

A total of 30 to 40 patients with non-small-cell lung cancer that had been surgically resected, each with specimens from both a primary tumor and a brain metastasis, made up the cohort. The tumor specimens used were formalin-fixed, paraffin-embedded tissues taken from archives. General findings and caveats noted by the study authors: Compared with the matched primary tumors, T-cell clones appeared to be expanded in roughly 60% of brain metastases. Paired brain metastases and primary tumors largely shared TCR repertoires, although T-cell densities in the metastases were sparse. T-cell infiltration was lower in brain metastases than in primary tumors (P < 0.001).

According to the germline V gene (reference sequence), CDR1 reads LGHDT and CDR2 reads YNNKEL. V loses 1 base, J loses 9 bases, and the germline ends lie 13 bases apart. The CDR3, from cysteine to phenylalanine, totals 14 residues. The sequence is cut down to CDR3 DNA, 42 bases in frame from base 1. Points on this clone: The clone's antigen remains unknown. The record has no base qualities; no much larger clone is one base away.

Library method: the immunoSEQ multiplex PCR assay. Sequencing of the T-cell receptor beta chain repertoire was carried out together with a 770-gene immune expression panel. TCRdb's version of the immuneACCESS table is confined to in-frame rearrangements and falls short of the full clone set. An unresolved V gene accounts for under half of the shortfall where checked; the remainder is of unknown origin. The sample yields 2,200 or so clones; approximately 83% were counted once. Clones ranked in the top ten supply 7% to 7.5% of the sample. This clonotype was obtained from a donor older than 35 with non-small cell lung cancer. The chain employs TRBV3-1 (or the pseudogene TRBV3-2) and TRBJ2-1; a weak D assignment points to TRBD2 (5 bases agree). The sample consisted of tissue from a brain metastasis. The sample's cell subset or site label, decoded: resected brain metastasis paired with primary lung tumor. The CDR3 sequence is CASSQAPQAGEQFF. The DNA sequence is TGTGCCAGCAGCCAAGCACCCCAGGCGGGTGAGCAGTTCTTC.